These 7 T cell receptor beta chains share one sample of origin, sequenced in a study of shared clonotypes between healthy human individuals. This table comes from immunoSEQ multiplex PCR, and its TCRdb copy is limited to in-frame clones, with some not included. The sample yields under 750,000 clones, 55% to 75% seen once. Specimen: memory CD4+ T cells sorted from blood. Described subset: CD45RA-negative fraction. The receptors were sampled from a woman in her twenties or thirties in good health.

This chain links TRBV19 with TRBJ2-7, with D tentatively TRBD2 (5 bases). Germline V gene lookup returns CDR1 LNHDA and CDR2 SQIVND (reference sequence). The CDR3 runs to 16 residues. Trimming took off 3 bases at V and 2 bases at J, with 17 bases between the two ends. The CDR3 protein is CASSIMKNGETYEQYF. In DNA form, the CDR3 reads TGTGCCAGTAGTATCATGAAGAATGGGGAGACCTACGAGCAGTACTTC.

This rearrangement joins TRBV25-1 to TRBJ1-2; D gene ambiguous. This CDR3 spans 16 amino acids. V dropped 0 bases and J dropped 1 base, with 12 bases sitting between them. Germline CDR1 and CDR2: MGHDK and SYGVNS. CDR3 nucleotides: TGTGCCAGCAGTGAATATACAACCGAACTTAACTATGGCTACACCTTC. Translation: CASSEYTTELNYGYTF.

The chain uses TRBV5-5 and TRBJ2-7, with TRBD1 identical over 7 bases. CDR1 SGHKS and CDR2 YYEKEE come from the germline V gene (reference sequence). V lost 2 bases to trimming and J lost 0 bases; unmatched junction nucleotides: 8. This CDR3 has 16 residues. The CDR3 DNA reads TGTGCCAGCAGCTTTTCCCCGGGACAGAGCTCCTACGAGCAGTACTTC. It is translated as CASSFSPGQSSYEQYF.

The chain uses TRBV27 and TRBJ1-4, with D maybe TRBD1 (6 bases). The CDR3 covers 15 residues. From germline, CDR1 is MNHEY and CDR2 SMNVEV (reference sequence). V was shortened by 7 bases and J by 5 bases, with 17 bases between the two germline ends. In DNA, the CDR3 is TGTGCCAGCATGAACAGGGCCCTTATGAATGAAAAACTGTTTTTT. This translates into CASMNRALMNEKLFF.

The chain couples TRBV6-6 to TRBJ2-2; D may be TRBD1 or TRBD2 (5 bases each). The V gene lost 7 bases and the J gene lost 3 bases, with 15 bases spanning the gap. This CDR3 comprises 15 residues. Germline values: CDR1 MNHNY, CDR2 SVGAGI (reference sequence). In DNA form, the CDR3 reads TGTGCCAGCAACCGCCCGGGGCGGGACACCGGGGAGCTGTTTTTT. It yields the protein CASNRPGRDTGELFF.

The genes are TRBV11-2 and TRBJ2-7; D assignment may be TRBD1 or TRBD2 (5 bases each). Germline V gene sequence: CDR1 SGHAT, CDR2 FQNNGV. This CDR3 is 14 amino acids long. Trimming removed 5 bases at V and 2 bases at J, with 13 bases between. This CDR3 reads CASSLRDGTYEQYF. The CDR3 nucleotides read TGTGCCAGCAGCCTTCGGGACGGGACCTACGAGCAGTACTTC.

V usage is TRBV6-6 and J usage is TRBJ2-6; the D gene is possibly TRBD1 (5 bases). CDR3 length: 15 residues. Germline loops: CDR1 MNHNY, CDR2 SVGAGI (reference sequence). Trimming took 2 bases from V and 4 from J, leaving 9 bases between them. CDR3 nucleotide sequence: TGTGCCAGCAGTTACCCAGGGTCCGGGGCCAACGTCCTGACTTTC. It encodes CASSYPGSGANVLTF.